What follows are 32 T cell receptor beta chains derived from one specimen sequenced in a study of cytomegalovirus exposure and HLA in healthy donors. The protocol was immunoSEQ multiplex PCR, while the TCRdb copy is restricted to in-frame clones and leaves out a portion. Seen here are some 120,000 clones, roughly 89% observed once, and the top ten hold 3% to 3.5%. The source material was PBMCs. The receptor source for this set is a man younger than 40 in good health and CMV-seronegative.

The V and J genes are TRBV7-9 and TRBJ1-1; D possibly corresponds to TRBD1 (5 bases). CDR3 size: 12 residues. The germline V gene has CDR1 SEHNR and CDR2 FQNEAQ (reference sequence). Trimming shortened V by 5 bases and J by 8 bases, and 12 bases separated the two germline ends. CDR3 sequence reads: CASSVGGIEAFF. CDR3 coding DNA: TGTGCCAGCAGCGTGGGGGGGATAGAAGCTTTCTTT.

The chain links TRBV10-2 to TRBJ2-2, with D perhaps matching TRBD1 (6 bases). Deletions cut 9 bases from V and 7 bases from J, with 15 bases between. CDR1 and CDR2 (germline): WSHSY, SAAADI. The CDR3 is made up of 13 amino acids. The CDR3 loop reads CARGADLGGELFF. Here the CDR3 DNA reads TGCGCCAGGGGGGCGGATTTAGGCGGGGAGCTGTTTTTT.

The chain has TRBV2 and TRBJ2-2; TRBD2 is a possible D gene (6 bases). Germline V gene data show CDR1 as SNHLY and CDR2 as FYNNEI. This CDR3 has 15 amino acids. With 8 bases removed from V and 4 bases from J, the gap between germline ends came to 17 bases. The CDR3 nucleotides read TGTGCCAGCTTCTCCCGGGAGTTTAGCACCGGGGAGCTGTTTTTT. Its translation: CASFSREFSTGELFF.

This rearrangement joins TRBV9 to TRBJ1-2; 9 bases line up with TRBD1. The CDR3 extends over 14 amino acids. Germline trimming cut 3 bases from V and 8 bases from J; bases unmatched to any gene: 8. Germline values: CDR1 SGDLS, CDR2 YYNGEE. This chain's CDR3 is CASSGAMTGGGYTF. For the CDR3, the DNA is TGTGCCAGCAGCGGGGCAATGACAGGGGGAGGCTACACCTTC.

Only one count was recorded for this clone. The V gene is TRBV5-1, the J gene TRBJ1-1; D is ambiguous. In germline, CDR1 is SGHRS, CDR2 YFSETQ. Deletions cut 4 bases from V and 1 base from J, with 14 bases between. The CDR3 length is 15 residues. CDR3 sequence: CASSQVPSGNTEAFF. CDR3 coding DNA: TGCGCCAGCAGCCAGGTGCCCTCAGGGAACACTGAAGCTTTCTTT. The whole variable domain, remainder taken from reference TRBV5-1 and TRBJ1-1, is KAGVTQTPRYLIKTRGQQVTLSCSPISGHRSVSWYQQTPGQGLQFLFEYFSETQRNKGNFPGRFSGRQFSNSRSEMNVSTLELGDSALYLCASSQVPSGNTEAFFGQGTRLTVV.

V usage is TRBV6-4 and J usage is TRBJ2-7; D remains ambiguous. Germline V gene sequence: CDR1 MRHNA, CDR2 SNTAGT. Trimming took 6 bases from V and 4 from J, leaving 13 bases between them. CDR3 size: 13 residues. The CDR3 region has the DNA TGTGCCAGCAGCCCCTCAGGTGAATACGAGCAGTACTTC. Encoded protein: CASSPSGEYEQYF.

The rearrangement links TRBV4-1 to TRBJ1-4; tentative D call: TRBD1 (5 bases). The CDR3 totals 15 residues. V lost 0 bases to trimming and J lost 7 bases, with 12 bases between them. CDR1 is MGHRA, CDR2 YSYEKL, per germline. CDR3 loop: CASSQDQGWSEKLFF. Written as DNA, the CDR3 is TGCGCCAGCAGCCAAGATCAGGGCTGGAGTGAAAAACTGTTTTTT.

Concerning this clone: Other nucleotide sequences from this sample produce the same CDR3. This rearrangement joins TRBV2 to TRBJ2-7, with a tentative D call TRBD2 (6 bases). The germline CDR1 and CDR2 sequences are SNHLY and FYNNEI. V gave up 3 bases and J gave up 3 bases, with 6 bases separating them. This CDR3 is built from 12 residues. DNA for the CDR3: TGTGCCAGCAGTGAGGGGGGCTACGAGCAGTACTTC. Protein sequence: CASSEGGYEQYF.

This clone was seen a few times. The CDR3 loop is CASRPHGRGLNTEAFF. CDR3 in DNA: TGTGCCAGCAGGCCCCATGGTCGGGGATTGAACACTGAAGCTTTCTTT. This chain connects TRBV4-2 to TRBJ1-1, with unresolved D. V gave up 6 bases and J gave up 0 bases, with 17 bases separating them. Germline V CDR1 and CDR2: LGHNA, YNFKEQ. This CDR3 is 16 amino acids long.

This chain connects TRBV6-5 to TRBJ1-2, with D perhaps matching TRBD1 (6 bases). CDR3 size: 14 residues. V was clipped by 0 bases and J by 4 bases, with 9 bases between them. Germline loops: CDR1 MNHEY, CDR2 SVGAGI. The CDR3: CASSYSDRGYGYTF. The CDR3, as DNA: TGTGCCAGCAGTTACTCGGACAGAGGCTATGGCTACACCTTC.

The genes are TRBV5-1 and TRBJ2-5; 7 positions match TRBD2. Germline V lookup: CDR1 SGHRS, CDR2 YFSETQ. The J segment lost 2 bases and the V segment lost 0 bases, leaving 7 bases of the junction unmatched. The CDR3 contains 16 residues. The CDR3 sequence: CASSLVAGGGQETQYF. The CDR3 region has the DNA TGCGCCAGCAGCTTGGTAGCTGGGGGGGGACAAGAGACCCAGTACTTC.

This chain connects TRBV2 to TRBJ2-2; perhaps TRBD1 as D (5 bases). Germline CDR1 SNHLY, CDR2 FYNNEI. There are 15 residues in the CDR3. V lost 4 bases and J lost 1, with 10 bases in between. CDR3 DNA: TGTGCCAGCAGTGTGACAGCGTTGAACACCGGGGAGCTGTTTTTT. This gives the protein CASSVTALNTGELFF.

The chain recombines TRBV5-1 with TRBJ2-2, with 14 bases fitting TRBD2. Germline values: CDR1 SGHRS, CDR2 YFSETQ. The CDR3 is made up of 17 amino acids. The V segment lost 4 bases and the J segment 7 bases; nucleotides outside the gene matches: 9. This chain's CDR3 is CASSPRLAGGPIGELFF. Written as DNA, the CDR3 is TGCGCCAGCAGCCCCCGACTAGCGGGGGGGCCGATCGGGGAGCTGTTTTTT. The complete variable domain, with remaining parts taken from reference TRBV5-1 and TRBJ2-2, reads KAGVTQTPRYLIKTRGQQVTLSCSPISGHRSVSWYQQTPGQGLQFLFEYFSETQRNKGNFPGRFSGRQFSNSRSEMNVSTLELGDSALYLCASSPRLAGGPIGELFFGEGSRLTVL.

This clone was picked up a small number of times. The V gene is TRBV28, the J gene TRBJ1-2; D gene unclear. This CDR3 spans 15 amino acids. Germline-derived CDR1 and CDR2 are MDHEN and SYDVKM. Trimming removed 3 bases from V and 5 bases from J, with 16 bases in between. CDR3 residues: CASSFVREFQYGYTF. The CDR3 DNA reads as TGTGCCAGCAGTTTTGTCCGGGAGTTCCAGTATGGCTACACCTTC.

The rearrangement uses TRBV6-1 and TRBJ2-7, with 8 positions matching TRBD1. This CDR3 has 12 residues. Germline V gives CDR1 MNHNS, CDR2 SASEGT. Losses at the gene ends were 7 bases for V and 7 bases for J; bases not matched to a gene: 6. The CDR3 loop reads CASIYRGSEQYF. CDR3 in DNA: TGTGCCAGCATTTACAGGGGGTCTGAGCAGTACTTC.

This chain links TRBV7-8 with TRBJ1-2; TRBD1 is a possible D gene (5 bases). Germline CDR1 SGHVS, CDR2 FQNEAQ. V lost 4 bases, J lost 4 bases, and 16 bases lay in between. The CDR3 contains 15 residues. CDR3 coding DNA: TGTGCCAGCAGCTGGGAAGTGGGGGGTGGCTATGGCTACACCTTC. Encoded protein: CASSWEVGGGYGYTF.

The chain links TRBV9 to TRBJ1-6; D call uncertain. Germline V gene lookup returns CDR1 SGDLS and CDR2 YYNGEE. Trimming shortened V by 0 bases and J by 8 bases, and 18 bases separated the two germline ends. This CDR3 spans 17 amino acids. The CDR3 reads CASSVGKEWQVDSPLHF. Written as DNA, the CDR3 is TGTGCCAGCAGCGTAGGTAAAGAGTGGCAGGTGGATTCACCCCTCCACTTT.

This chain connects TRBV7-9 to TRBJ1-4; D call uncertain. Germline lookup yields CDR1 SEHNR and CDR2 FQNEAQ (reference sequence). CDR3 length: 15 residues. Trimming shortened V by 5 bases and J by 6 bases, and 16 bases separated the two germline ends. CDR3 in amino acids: CASSPRSRAYEKLFF. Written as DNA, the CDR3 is TGTGCCAGCAGCCCGAGATCCCGAGCCTATGAAAAACTGTTTTTT.

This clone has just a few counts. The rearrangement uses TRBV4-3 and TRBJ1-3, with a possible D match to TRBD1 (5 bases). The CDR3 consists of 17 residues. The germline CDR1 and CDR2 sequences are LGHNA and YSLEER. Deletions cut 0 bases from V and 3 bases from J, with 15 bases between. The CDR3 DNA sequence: TGCGCCAGCAGCCAAGAGGTTGGGGGGTTGGATGGAAACACCATATATTTT. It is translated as CASSQEVGGLDGNTIYF.

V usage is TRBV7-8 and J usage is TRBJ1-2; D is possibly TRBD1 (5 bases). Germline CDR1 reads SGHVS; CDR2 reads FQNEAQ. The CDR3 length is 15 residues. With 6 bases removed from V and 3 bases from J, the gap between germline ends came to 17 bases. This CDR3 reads CASSPVGGRDYGYTF. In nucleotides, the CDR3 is TGTGCCAGCAGTCCTGTGGGGGGAAGGGACTATGGCTACACCTTC.

Here the CDR3 reads CASSYQTGYYGYTF. The CDR3 nucleotides are TGTGCCAGCAGTTATCAGACAGGGTACTATGGCTACACCTTC. The J gene is TRBJ1-2, the V gene TRBV6-5; TRBD1 matches at 7 bases. CDR1 is MNHEY, CDR2 SVGAGI, per germline. V was clipped by 3 bases and J by 3 bases; unmatched bases: 4. The CDR3 loop spans 14 amino acids.

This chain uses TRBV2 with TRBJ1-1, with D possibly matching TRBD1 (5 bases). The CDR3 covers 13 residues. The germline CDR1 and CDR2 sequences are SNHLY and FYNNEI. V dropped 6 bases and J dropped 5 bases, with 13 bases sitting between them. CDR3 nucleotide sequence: TGTGCCAGCAGCCCCCGGGGGAGGACTGAAGCTTTCTTT. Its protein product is CASSPRGRTEAFF. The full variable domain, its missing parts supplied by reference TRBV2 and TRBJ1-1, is EPEVTQTPSHQVTQMGQEVILRCVPISNHLYFYWYRQILGQKVEFLVSFYNNEISEKSEIFDDQFSVERPDGSNFTLKIRSTKLEDSAMYFCASSPRGRTEAFFGQGTRLTVV.

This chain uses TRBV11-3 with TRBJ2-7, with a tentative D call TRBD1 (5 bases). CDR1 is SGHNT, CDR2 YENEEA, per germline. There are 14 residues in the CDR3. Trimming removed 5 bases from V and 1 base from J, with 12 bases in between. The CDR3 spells CASSPGHGSYEQYF. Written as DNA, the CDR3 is TGTGCCAGCAGCCCAGGGCATGGATCCTACGAGCAGTACTTC. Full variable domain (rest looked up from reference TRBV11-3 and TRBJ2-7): EAGVVQSPRYKIIEKKQPVAFWCNPISGHNTLYWYLQNLGQGPELLIRYENEEAVDDSQLPKDRFSAERLKGVDSTLKIQPAELGDSAVYLCASSPGHGSYEQYFGPGTRLTVT.

The CDR3 loop reads CASSSGTSLMETQYF. The DNA for the CDR3 is TGTGCCAGCAGCTCCGGGACTAGTCTGATGGAGACCCAGTACTTC. This chain uses TRBV5-8 with TRBJ2-5; 8 bases agree with TRBD2. Germline V gene data show CDR1 as SGHTS and CDR2 as YDEGEE. After removal of 3 bases from V and 5 bases from J, the junction contained 9 bases not matched to a gene. This CDR3 has 15 residues.

The CDR3 DNA reads as TGCGCCAGCAGCTTGGACAGCCGCGAGCAGTACTTC. Its protein product is CASSLDSREQYF. The chain is built from TRBV5-1 and TRBJ2-7, with D unresolved. CDR1 and CDR2 (germline): SGHRS, YFSETQ. V was shortened by 0 bases and J by 6 bases, with 7 bases between the two germline ends. The length of the CDR3 is 12 residues.

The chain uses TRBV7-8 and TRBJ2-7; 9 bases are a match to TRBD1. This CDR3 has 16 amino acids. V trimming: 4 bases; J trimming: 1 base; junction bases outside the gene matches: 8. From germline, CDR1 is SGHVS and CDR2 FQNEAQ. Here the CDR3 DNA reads TGTGCCAGCAGCTCACTCCCGGGACAGGGTTCCTACGAGCAGTACTTC. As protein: CASSSLPGQGSYEQYF. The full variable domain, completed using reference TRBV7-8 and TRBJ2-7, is GAGVSQSPRYKVAKRGQDVALRCDPISGHVSLFWYQQALGQGPEFLTYFQNEAQLDKSGLPSDRFFAERPEGSVSTLKIQRTQQEDSAVYLCASSSLPGQGSYEQYFGPGTRLTVT.

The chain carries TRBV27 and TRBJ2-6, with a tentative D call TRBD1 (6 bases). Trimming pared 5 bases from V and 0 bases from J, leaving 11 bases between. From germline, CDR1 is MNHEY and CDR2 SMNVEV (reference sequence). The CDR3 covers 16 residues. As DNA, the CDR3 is TGTGCCAGCAGTCGGACAGCTAACTCTGGGGCCAACGTCCTGACTTTC. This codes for CASSRTANSGANVLTF. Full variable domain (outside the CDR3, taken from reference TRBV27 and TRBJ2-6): EAQVTQNPRYLITVTGKKLTVTCSQNMNHEYMSWYRQDPGLGLRQIYYSMNVEVTDKGDVPEGYKVSRKEKRNFPLILESPSPNQTSLYFCASSRTANSGANVLTFGAGSRLTVL.

The CDR3: CASSEYFGAYEQYF. In nucleotides, the CDR3 is TGTGCCAGCAGTGAATATTTTGGAGCCTACGAGCAGTACTTC. The V and J genes are TRBV6-1 and TRBJ2-7; D unresolved. This CDR3 is built from 14 residues. Trimming pared 2 bases from V and 2 bases from J, leaving 10 bases between. Germline values: CDR1 MNHNS, CDR2 SASEGT.

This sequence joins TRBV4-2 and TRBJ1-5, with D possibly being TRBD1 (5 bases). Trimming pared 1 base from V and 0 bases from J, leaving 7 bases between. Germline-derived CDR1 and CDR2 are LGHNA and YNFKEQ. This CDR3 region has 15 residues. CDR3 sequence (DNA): TGTGCCAGCAGCCAAGGAACAGGTAGCAATCAGCCCCAGCATTTT. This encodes CASSQGTGSNQPQHF.

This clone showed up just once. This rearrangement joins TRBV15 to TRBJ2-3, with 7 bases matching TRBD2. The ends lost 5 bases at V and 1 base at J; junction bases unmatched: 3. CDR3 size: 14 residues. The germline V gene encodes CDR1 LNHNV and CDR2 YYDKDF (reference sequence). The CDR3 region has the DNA TGTGCCACCAGCCAACGGGGGGGCACAGATACGCAGTATTTT. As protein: CATSQRGGTDTQYF.

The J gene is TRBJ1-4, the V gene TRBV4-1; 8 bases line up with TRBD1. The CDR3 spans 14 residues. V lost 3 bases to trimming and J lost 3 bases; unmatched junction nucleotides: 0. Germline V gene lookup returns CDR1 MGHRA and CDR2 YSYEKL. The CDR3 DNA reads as TGCGCCAGCAGCCAGACAGGGGCTAATGAAAAACTGTTTTTT. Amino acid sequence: CASSQTGANEKLFF.

This chain's CDR3 is CASGYYPDTQYF. The CDR3 DNA is TGCGCCAGCGGATACTACCCAGATACGCAGTATTTT. V is TRBV23-1 and J is TRBJ2-3; D not resolved. TRBV23-1 is an ORF, and what it does is uncertain. Trimming left V 8 bases short and J 4 bases short, with 10 bases between. This CDR3 has 12 amino acids.